This T cell receptor (beta chain) was documented in a study of blood T cell repertoires in COVID-19 (dated by TCRdb to 2020 to 2021). With respect to the entire study: The collaborator samples originated in the United States, Italy and Spain and spanned the acute and convalescent phases of COVID-19. The prospective study material was composed of cDNA or gDNA derived from T cells, B-cell-depleted T cells, or PBMCs. Where available, HLA class I and class II types were taken from metadata supplied by the sample provider and were not determined by assay-based typing. Samples were obtained from the ongoing ImmuneRACE study (first 160 participants) and from about 1,300 subjects provided by 6 global collaborators. Sample metadata almost always included a de-identified subject ID, COVID-19 status, age in years and sex. Subjects who had been exposed to COVID-19, were actively infected with it, or had recovered from it provided the deeply sampled blood TCRbeta repertoires that made up the dataset. The repertoires were released in a freely available public database intended as a resource for research on the immune response to SARS-CoV-2.

TCRbeta CDR3 regions were amplified from genomic DNA by means of the immunoSEQ Assay, a bias-controlled multiplex PCR. The paper's data handling went like this. Nucleated cell counts per sample were estimated from amplification of reference gene primers within the assay. To quantify the absolute abundance of each unique TCRbeta CDR3 rearrangement, sequence reads were collapsed and filtered. For each sample, productive Simpson clonality was calculated as the square root of Simpson's diversity index across productive rearrangements. TCRdb stores this immuneACCESS table with in-frame sequences only. Part of the clones is absent; in the studies checked, under half of the shortfall reflects unresolved V genes, and no reason is known for the rest. For V, J and clone size, that table is used; D and trimming come from the DNA. A total of approximately 50,000 clones appear in this sample, roughly four fifths of them only once. More than 30% of the sample rests with the top ten.

General conclusions and limits of the study: How much clinical and demographic metadata was included differed by source and by participant, and the metadata was provided uncurated.

In regard to this clone: Its antigen is unknown. Per-base qualities were not stored, and no clone one base away is much larger.

One collaborating source in Seattle enrolled patients during active infection and followed them longitudinally through the course of disease. Whole blood was collected in K2EDTA tubes by collaborating institutions according to the institutions' own protocols. Collaborator samples were shipped for TCRbeta analysis as frozen whole blood, isolated PBMCs, or DNA extracted from either sample type. The junction shows trimming of 0 bases on V and 4 bases on J, and the gene matches do not reach 3 bases of it. CDR1 and CDR2 were assigned from the germline V gene (reference sequence) as GTSNPN and SVGIG. The CDR3, cysteine through phenylalanine, is 14 amino acids long. Only the CDR3 DNA is retained, 42 bases long and in frame from the first base.

The clonotype was recovered from a man aged 60 to 69 with COVID-19, enrolled during active disease. Sequencing used peripheral blood. The rearrangement joined TRBV30 to TRBJ1-2; 9 bases in the middle match TRBD1. For the CDR3, the sequence is CAWSVGTGTYGYTF. The DNA reads TGTGCCTGGAGTGTAGGGACAGGGACCTATGGCTACACCTTC.